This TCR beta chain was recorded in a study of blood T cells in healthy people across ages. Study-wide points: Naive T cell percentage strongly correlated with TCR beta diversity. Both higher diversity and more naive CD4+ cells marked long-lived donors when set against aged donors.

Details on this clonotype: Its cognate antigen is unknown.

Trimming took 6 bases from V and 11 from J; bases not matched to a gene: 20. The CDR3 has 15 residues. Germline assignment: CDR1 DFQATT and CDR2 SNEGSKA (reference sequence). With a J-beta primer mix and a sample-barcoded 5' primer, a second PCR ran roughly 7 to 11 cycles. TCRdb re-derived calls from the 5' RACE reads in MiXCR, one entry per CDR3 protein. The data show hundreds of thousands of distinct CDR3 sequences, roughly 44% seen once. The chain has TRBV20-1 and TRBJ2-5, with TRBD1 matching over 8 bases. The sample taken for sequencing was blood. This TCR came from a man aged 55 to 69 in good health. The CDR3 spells CSAVQGENSYNEQYF. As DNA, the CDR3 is TGCAGTGCGGTACAGGGGGAAAACTCCTACAATGAGCAGTACTTC.